This T cell receptor beta chain appears in the sequencing data of a study of blood T cell repertoires in COVID-19. Overall study: Sources were T cells, B-cell-depleted T cells, or PBMCs; the material itself was cDNA or gDNA.

V dropped 6 bases and J dropped 3; count of bases not matched to a gene: 10. The germline gives CDR1 SEHNR, CDR2 FQNEAQ (reference sequence). The CDR3 has 16 amino acids. Seattle cases were enrolled at active infection and followed longitudinally. Source study methods: It was from reference gene primer amplification that nucleated cell counts were estimated. Repertoires were generated with immunoSEQ multiplex PCR, while TCRdb's copy carries only in-frame clones and drops some. From that table come the V and J calls and clone size; the DNA was used to work out D and trimming. The profile shows around 190,000 clones, roughly 88% of them singletons.

This receptor was identified in a man aged 50-59 years with COVID-19, enrolled during active disease. The material sequenced was peripheral blood. This chain joins TRBV7-9 and TRBJ2-3; the match to TRBD1 covers 9 bases. In nucleotides, the CDR3 is TGTGCCAGCAGTTTGGAGGGACAGGGTGGGACAGATACGCAGTATTTT. Encoded protein: CASSLEGQGGTDTQYF.